The next 22 T cell receptor beta chains were all read from a single sample in a study of shared T cell receptors in the human thymus. TCRdb's table, derived via immunoSEQ multiplex PCR, lists solely in-frame clones and lacks some. This repertoire shows hundreds of thousands of clones, approximately 87% found once; its top ten account for just under 0.0095%. These same data were also listed under a study on human thymus T cells.

Sample: thymocytes. The receptors were gathered from a boy in the first two years of life with a congenital heart defect.

This chain uses TRBV2 with TRBJ2-3, with unresolved D. Trimming removed 9 bases from V and 0 bases from J, with 16 bases in between. The CDR3 sequence is 15 residues long. The germline CDR1 and CDR2 sequences are SNHLY and FYNNEI. The CDR3 loop is CARKTLSLSTDTQYF. The CDR3 DNA reads as TGTGCCAGGAAGACACTCTCCCTAAGCACAGATACGCAGTATTTT.

The CDR3 here is CASTNTEGTNEKLFF. CDR3 bases: TGTGCCAGCACAAACACGGAGGGAACTAATGAAAAACTGTTTTTT. The rearrangement uses TRBV25-1 and TRBJ1-4; D gene unclear. CDR1 is MGHDK, CDR2 SYGVNS, per germline. This CDR3 is built from 15 residues. Deletions cut 7 bases from V and 1 base from J, with 13 bases between.

V usage is TRBV5-6 and J usage is TRBJ1-1; D gene uncertain. The CDR3 has 14 residues. Germline V gene lookup returns CDR1 SGHDT and CDR2 YYEEEE. The V and J ends lost 2 bases and 0 bases respectively, with 8 bases between them. CDR3 coding DNA: TGTGCCAGCAGCTTCTGCGCCATGAACACTGAAGCTTTCTTT. It yields the protein CASSFCAMNTEAFF.

This sequence joins TRBV6-5 and TRBJ2-1; maybe TRBD2 (6 bases). V lost 2 bases to trimming and J lost 2 bases, with 13 bases between them. There are 16 residues in the CDR3. Germline CDR1 is MNHEY and CDR2 is SVGAGI. CDR3 nucleotides: TGTGCCAGCAGTTACGTGACCGGGACTCCCTACAATGAGCAGTTCTTC. Its protein product is CASSYVTGTPYNEQFF.

The V and J genes are TRBV7-2 and TRBJ2-5; TRBD2 aligns across 9 bases. The CDR3 sequence is 18 residues long. V trimming: 0 bases; J trimming: 3 bases; junction bases outside the gene matches: 11. Germline CDR1 SGHTA, CDR2 FQGNSA. The CDR3 loop reads CASSLARTVAGVEETQYF. The DNA of the CDR3 is TGTGCCAGCAGCTTAGCGAGGACGGTAGCGGGAGTGGAAGAGACCCAGTACTTC. The full variable domain, in which reference TRBV7-2 and TRBJ2-5 provide the parts outside the CDR3, is GAGVSQSPSNKVTEKGKDVELRCDPISGHTALYWYRQSLGQGLEFLIYFQGNSAPDKSGLPSDRFSAERTGGSVSTLTIQRTQQEDSAVYLCASSLARTVAGVEETQYFGPGTRLLVL.

V usage is TRBV6-1 and J usage is TRBJ2-1, with 8 positions matching TRBD2. Germline V lookup: CDR1 MNHNS, CDR2 SASEGT. This CDR3 contains 17 residues. Trimming removed 0 bases from V and 4 bases from J; junction bases left unmatched: 8. The CDR3 spells CASSEAVAGGLYNEQFF. The CDR3 nucleotides read TGTGCCAGCAGTGAAGCCGTCGCGGGAGGCTTGTACAATGAGCAGTTCTTC.

As concerns this clone: At one end the junction does not follow the germline gene, possibly because of a read error. The rearrangement uses TRBV28 and TRBJ2-7; 10 nucleotides line up with TRBD2. Germline-derived CDR1 and CDR2 are MDHEN and SYDVKM. The CDR3 is 15 amino acids. The DNA of the CDR3 is TGTGCCAGCCGTTTTGTCAGCGGGAGGGCCTACGAGCAGTACTTC. This codes for CASRFVSGRAYEQYF.

CDR3 residues: CASSLGLRDRRGETQYF. In DNA, the CDR3 is TGTGCCAGCAGCTTAGGGCTCCGGGACAGGCGGGGAGAGACCCAGTACTTC. The V call is TRBV7-9, the J call TRBJ2-5, with TRBD1 matching 8 bases. The J segment lost 4 bases and the V segment lost 1 base, leaving 11 bases of the junction unmatched. The CDR3 spans 17 residues. Germline-derived CDR1 and CDR2 are SEHNR and FQNEAQ (reference sequence).

This rearrangement joins TRBV7-2 to TRBJ1-1, with D perhaps TRBD1 (6 bases). The CDR3 contains 11 residues. V dropped 3 bases and J dropped 11 bases, with 10 bases sitting between them. Germline V lookup: CDR1 SGHTA, CDR2 FQGNSA. For the CDR3, the DNA is TGTGCCAGCAGCTTTCGAAGGGGGGCTTTCTTT. Its protein product is CASSFRRGAFF.

The chain uses TRBV7-8 and TRBJ2-3; weak D call: TRBD2 (5 bases). V shed 5 bases and J shed 5 bases, with 8 bases lying between them. Germline CDR1 is SGHVS and CDR2 is FQNEAQ. The CDR3 runs to 12 residues. The CDR3 loop reads CASSPGGDTQYF. The CDR3, as DNA: TGTGCCAGCAGCCCTGGAGGAGATACGCAGTATTTT.

The V call is TRBV18, the J call TRBJ1-6; TRBD1 matches 10 bases. With 1 base clipped from V and 10 bases from J, the junction kept 13 bases outside the gene matches. The CDR3 length is 18 residues. Germline CDR1 and CDR2: KGHSH and LQKENI. This CDR3 is CASSPRLRDRGQESPLHF. The CDR3 nucleotides read TGTGCCAGCTCACCACGACTGAGGGACAGGGGACAGGAATCACCCCTCCACTTT. The full variable domain, its missing parts supplied by reference TRBV18 and TRBJ1-6, is NAGVMQNPRHLVRRRGQEARLRCSPMKGHSHVYWYRQLPEEGLKFMVYLQKENIIDESGMPKERFSAEFPKEGPSILRIQQVVRGDSAAYFCASSPRLRDRGQESPLHFGNGTRLTVT.

The chain joins TRBV28 to TRBJ2-7, with TRBD2 as a possible D gene (6 bases). In germline, CDR1 is MDHEN, CDR2 SYDVKM. This CDR3 spans 14 amino acids. V gave up 7 bases and J gave up 0 bases, with 13 bases separating them. The CDR3 spells CASTERDFSYEQYF. The CDR3 DNA reads as TGTGCCAGCACCGAGAGGGACTTCTCCTACGAGCAGTACTTC. Supplemented by reference TRBV28 and TRBJ2-7, the full variable domain reads DVKVTQSSRYLVKRTGEKVFLECVQDMDHENMFWYRQDPGLGLRLIYFSYDVKMKEKGDIPEGYSVSREKKERFSLILESASTNQTSMYLCASTERDFSYEQYFGPGTRLTVT.

This rearrangement joins TRBV6-1 to TRBJ2-3; D ambiguous. Trimming pared 2 bases from V and 5 bases from J, leaving 14 bases between. The germline CDR1 and CDR2 sequences are MNHNS and SASEGT. This CDR3 comprises 15 residues. CDR3 region: CASSETAPPGDTQYF. CDR3 sequence (DNA): TGTGCCAGCAGTGAAACAGCACCTCCCGGAGATACGCAGTATTTT.

The chain couples TRBV6-5 to TRBJ2-2, with 7 bases identical to TRBD1. The germline V gene encodes CDR1 MNHEY and CDR2 SVGAGI. J gave up 4 bases and V 2 bases, and 7 bases lay outside the gene matches. The CDR3 runs 16 residues. CDR3 nucleotides: TGTGCCAGCAGTTACGGTCGACAGGGTGTCACCGGGGAGCTGTTTTTT. It yields the protein CASSYGRQGVTGELFF.

The chain uses TRBV5-1 and TRBJ2-5; D is unclear. This CDR3 has 16 amino acids. Germline V lookup: CDR1 SGHRS, CDR2 YFSETQ. The ends were cut back, 1 base at V and 1 base at J, with 14 bases in the middle. CDR3 protein: CASSLYSLPSQETQYF. In DNA form, the CDR3 reads TGCGCCAGCAGCTTGTACAGCTTGCCTTCCCAAGAGACCCAGTACTTC.

V gene TRBV27 combines with J gene TRBJ2-7; 13 nucleotides line up with TRBD2. CDR1 and CDR2 from the germline V gene are MNHEY and SMNVEV (reference sequence). CDR3 length: 14 residues. The junction had 4 bases not matched to a gene; V was cut back by 4 bases and J by 7 bases. CDR3 amino acids: CASSSTSGRGEQYF. The CDR3 DNA sequence: TGTGCCAGCAGTTCCACTAGCGGGAGGGGGGAGCAGTACTTC.

The chain employs TRBV4-1 and TRBJ2-7; D might be TRBD1 (5 bases). The germline V gene has CDR1 MGHRA and CDR2 YSYEKL. The V gene lost 4 bases and the J gene lost 3 bases, with 19 bases spanning the gap. The CDR3 totals 16 residues. The CDR3 nucleotides read TGCGCCAGCAGCCCACATCCAGGGCAGCTTAACTACGAGCAGTACTTC. Residues: CASSPHPGQLNYEQYF.

V usage is TRBV14 and J usage is TRBJ1-1; 8 positions agree with TRBD1. Germline assignment: CDR1 SGHDN and CDR2 FVKESK. This CDR3 is 15 amino acids long. With 4 bases clipped from V and 4 bases from J, the junction kept 8 bases outside the gene matches. In DNA form, the CDR3 reads TGTGCCAGCAGCCCGCGACAGGGGATGGGCACTGAAGCTTTCTTT. Its protein product is CASSPRQGMGTEAFF.

The V gene is TRBV4-1, the J gene TRBJ1-6; 8 bases match TRBD1. Germline V gives CDR1 MGHRA, CDR2 YSYEKL. Trimming took 1 base from V and 7 from J; bases not matched to a gene: 9. The length of the CDR3 is 17 residues. The chain's CDR3 is CASSQVKRRQGNSPLHF. CDR3 coding DNA: TGCGCCAGCAGCCAAGTTAAGCGGAGACAGGGGAATTCACCCCTCCACTTT.

The chain uses TRBV7-8 and TRBJ2-7; 9 bases map to TRBD1. The CDR3 consists of 15 residues. Trimming cost V 0 bases and J 1 base; bases outside gene matches: 1. The germline V gene has CDR1 SGHVS and CDR2 FQNEAQ. CDR3 sequence (DNA): TGTGCCAGCAGCTTAGCGGGACAGGGATCCTACGAGCAGTACTTC. This sequence encodes CASSLAGQGSYEQYF.

This chain joins TRBV29-1 and TRBJ2-7; TRBD2 might be the D (6 bases). Germline assignment: CDR1 SQVTM and CDR2 ANQGSEA. The CDR3 runs to 13 residues. V shed 7 bases and J shed 5 bases, with 18 bases lying between them. CDR3 loop: CSATATEGDEQYF. The CDR3 DNA reads as TGCAGCGCTACGGCGACGGAGGGAGACGAGCAGTACTTC.

The chain uses TRBV6-5 and TRBJ2-2; possibly TRBD2 for D (5 bases). The germline gives CDR1 MNHEY, CDR2 SVGAGI. Trimming left V 6 bases short and J 6 bases short, with 17 bases between. The length of the CDR3 is 15 residues. This CDR3 is CASRCGLNLAGELFF. CDR3 bases: TGTGCCAGCAGATGTGGACTGAACCTGGCCGGGGAGCTGTTTTTT.